These T cell receptor beta chains were read from a single sample in a study of blood T cell repertoires in COVID-19. Sequencing was performed with immunoSEQ multiplex PCR; in TCRdb, only in-frame clones are kept and a portion is missing. The sample consists of about 100,000 clones, approximately 90% of them appearing once. The material sequenced was peripheral blood. The receptors derive from a man in his fifties or sixties with active COVID-19. Each CDR3 is given with its conserved first and last residue. The order of the fields is clone size, D gene, V gene, J gene, CDR3 length, CDR3 protein, CDR3 DNA. A D gene is named only where the DNA matches it firmly. For some rows the clone size is stated as once, few or many, or as a class when expanded; others skip it.

clone size: .; D gene: TRBD1; V gene: TRBV15; J gene: TRBJ2-7; CDR3 length: 14; CDR3 protein: CATSRGGQRYEQYF; CDR3 DNA: TGTGCCACCAGCAGAGGGGGACAGCGCTACGAGCAGTACTTC
clone size: .; D gene: TRBD1; V gene: TRBV18; J gene: TRBJ1-2; CDR3 length: 15; CDR3 protein: CASSPRQGVAYGYTF; CDR3 DNA: TGTGCCAGCTCACCGAGACAGGGGGTAGCCTATGGCTACACCTTC
clone size: .; D gene: .; V gene: TRBV6-5; J gene: TRBJ2-1; CDR3 length: 15; CDR3 protein: CASTRDGSSYNEQFF; CDR3 DNA: TGTGCCAGCACCAGGGACGGGAGCTCCTACAATGAGCAGTTCTTC
clone size: .; D gene: TRBD1; V gene: TRBV2; J gene: TRBJ2-2; CDR3 length: 15; CDR3 protein: CASSTTGGETGELFF; CDR3 DNA: TGTGCCAGCAGCACCACAGGGGGCGAAACCGGGGAGCTGTTTTTT
clone size: .; D gene: TRBD2; V gene: TRBV7-2; J gene: TRBJ2-7; CDR3 length: 15; CDR3 protein: CASSLAPGLANEQYF; CDR3 DNA: TGTGCCAGCAGCTTAGCGCCGGGACTAGCGAACGAGCAGTACTTC
clone size: .; D gene: .; V gene: TRBV7-8; J gene: TRBJ1-3; CDR3 length: 17; CDR3 protein: CASSKAEKGFSGNTIYF; CDR3 DNA: TGTGCCAGCAGCAAGGCGGAAAAGGGGTTCTCTGGAAACACCATATATTTT
clone size: .; D gene: TRBD2; V gene: TRBV11-2; J gene: TRBJ2-5; CDR3 length: 14; CDR3 protein: CASSPGLAGETQYF; CDR3 DNA: TGTGCCAGCAGCCCGGGACTAGCGGGAGAGACCCAGTACTTC
clone size: .; D gene: TRBD2; V gene: TRBV19; J gene: TRBJ2-3; CDR3 length: 17; CDR3 protein: CASSWTSGRAGADTQYF; CDR3 DNA: TGTGCCAGTTCCTGGACTAGCGGGAGGGCCGGGGCAGATACGCAGTATTTT
clone size: .; D gene: .; V gene: TRBV5-4; J gene: TRBJ2-5; CDR3 length: 15; CDR3 protein: CASSLEASRMETQYF; CDR3 DNA: TGTGCCAGCAGCTTGGAAGCCTCTAGAATGGAGACCCAGTACTTC
clone size: .; D gene: .; V gene: TRBV11-1; J gene: TRBJ2-1; CDR3 length: 16; CDR3 protein: CASSLEGPHTYNEQFF; CDR3 DNA: TGTGCCAGCAGCTTAGAGGGGCCACACACCTACAATGAGCAGTTCTTC
clone size: .; D gene: TRBD2; V gene: TRBV3-1/TRBV3-2; J gene: TRBJ2-2; CDR3 length: 16; CDR3 protein: CASSQTSGRSGGELFF; CDR3 DNA: TGTGCCAGCAGCCAGACTAGCGGGAGGTCGGGCGGGGAGCTGTTTTTT
clone size: .; D gene: .; V gene: TRBV7-9; J gene: TRBJ1-1; CDR3 length: 16; CDR3 protein: CASSSTRDSWGGEAFF; CDR3 DNA: TGTGCCAGCAGCTCAACTAGGGACTCCTGGGGAGGTGAAGCTTTCTTT
clone size: .; D gene: .; V gene: TRBV15; J gene: TRBJ2-2; CDR3 length: 16; CDR3 protein: CATRFGDRSRTGELFF; CDR3 DNA: TGTGCCACCAGGTTTGGAGACAGGTCGAGAACCGGGGAGCTGTTTTTT
clone size: .; D gene: TRBD2; V gene: TRBV9; J gene: TRBJ2-1; CDR3 length: 15; CDR3 protein: CASSVDWGGYNEQFF; CDR3 DNA: TGTGCCAGCAGCGTAGACTGGGGGGGCTACAATGAGCAGTTCTTC
clone size: .; D gene: TRBD1; V gene: TRBV3-1/TRBV3-2; J gene: TRBJ1-2; CDR3 length: 16; CDR3 protein: CASSQDRTGAFYGYTF; CDR3 DNA: TGTGCCAGCAGCCAAGATCGCACAGGGGCCTTCTATGGCTACACCTTC
clone size: .; D gene: .; V gene: TRBV4-1; J gene: TRBJ2-1; CDR3 length: 15; CDR3 protein: CASSQDATTYNEQFF; CDR3 DNA: TGCGCCAGCAGCCAAGATGCTACGACCTACAATGAGCAGTTCTTC
clone size: .; D gene: TRBD2; V gene: TRBV11-2; J gene: TRBJ2-1; CDR3 length: 16; CDR3 protein: CASSPLGAGGQNEQFF; CDR3 DNA: TGTGCCAGCAGCCCGCTCGGGGCGGGGGGGCAAAATGAGCAGTTCTTC
clone size: .; D gene: TRBD2; V gene: TRBV27; J gene: TRBJ2-3; CDR3 length: 15; CDR3 protein: CASIPSGRGVDTQYF; CDR3 DNA: TGTGCCAGCATCCCCAGCGGGAGGGGGGTGGATACGCAGTATTTT
clone size: .; D gene: .; V gene: TRBV13; J gene: TRBJ2-2; CDR3 length: 16; CDR3 protein: CASSPASALNTGELFF; CDR3 DNA: TGTGCCAGCAGCCCCGCAAGCGCTCTTAACACCGGGGAGCTGTTTTTT
clone size: .; D gene: TRBD1; V gene: TRBV14; J gene: TRBJ1-1; CDR3 length: 16; CDR3 protein: CASSQDWGQMNTEAFF; CDR3 DNA: TGTGCCAGCAGCCAAGATTGGGGACAGATGAACACTGAAGCTTTCTTT
clone size: .; D gene: .; V gene: TRBV15; J gene: TRBJ2-4; CDR3 length: 19; CDR3 protein: CATSRDPSDSRLAKNIQYF; CDR3 DNA: TGTGCCACCAGCAGAGATCCCTCGGACAGTAGGCTAGCCAAAAACATTCAGTACTTC
clone size: .; D gene: .; V gene: TRBV27; J gene: TRBJ2-2; CDR3 length: 18; CDR3 protein: CASTPLWDWGRGTGELFF; CDR3 DNA: TGTGCCAGCACTCCCCTCTGGGATTGGGGGCGAGGCACCGGGGAGCTGTTTTTT
clone size: .; D gene: TRBD1; V gene: TRBV7-9; J gene: TRBJ1-5; CDR3 length: 16; CDR3 protein: CASSPDRGLSNQPQHF; CDR3 DNA: TGTGCCAGCAGCCCTGACAGGGGGCTGAGCAATCAGCCCCAGCATTTT
clone size: once; D gene: .; V gene: TRBV18; J gene: TRBJ1-2; CDR3 length: 14; CDR3 protein: CASSPSTEGYGYTF; CDR3 DNA: TGTGCCAGCTCACCGTCGACAGAAGGCTATGGCTACACCTTC
clone size: .; D gene: TRBD1; V gene: TRBV6-2/TRBV6-3; J gene: TRBJ2-7; CDR3 length: 15; CDR3 protein: CASSPLTGRFDEQYF; CDR3 DNA: TGTGCCAGCAGTCCCCTGACAGGGAGATTCGACGAGCAGTACTTC
clone size: .; D gene: .; V gene: TRBV2; J gene: TRBJ1-2; CDR3 length: 11; CDR3 protein: CASKGNYGYTF; CDR3 DNA: TGTGCCAGCAAGGGGAACTATGGCTACACCTTC
clone size: .; D gene: .; V gene: TRBV19; J gene: TRBJ1-2; CDR3 length: 16; CDR3 protein: CASSWGTGRGNYGYTF; CDR3 DNA: TGTGCCAGTAGTTGGGGTACGGGCAGGGGCAACTATGGCTACACCTTC
clone size: .; D gene: TRBD2; V gene: TRBV7-6; J gene: TRBJ2-1; CDR3 length: 16; CDR3 protein: CASSLLVAGGVNEQFF; CDR3 DNA: TGTGCCAGCAGCTTATTGGTAGCGGGAGGAGTTAATGAGCAGTTCTTC
clone size: .; D gene: .; V gene: TRBV25-1; J gene: TRBJ1-4; CDR3 length: 13; CDR3 protein: CASSASPPGKLFF; CDR3 DNA: TGTGCCAGCAGTGCATCTCCGCCGGGAAAACTGTTTTTT
clone size: .; D gene: .; V gene: TRBV7-7; J gene: TRBJ1-1; CDR3 length: 13; CDR3 protein: CASSLTETAEAFF; CDR3 DNA: TGTGCCAGCAGCTTAACAGAAACCGCTGAAGCTTTCTTT
clone size: .; D gene: .; V gene: TRBV5-1; J gene: TRBJ2-3; CDR3 length: 16; CDR3 protein: CASSLARDSQADTQYF; CDR3 DNA: TGCGCCAGCAGCTTGGCTCGGGACTCCCAAGCGGATACGCAGTATTTT